This is a list of T cell receptor beta chains from one sample in a study of immune heterogeneity within non-small cell lung tumors. Using its own MiXCR run on the multiplex PCR reads, TCRdb lists one record per CDR3 protein. This repertoire shows fewer than 3,500 distinct CDR3 sequences, roughly 45% found once; its top ten account for approximately 8%. Material for sequencing was lung tumor tissue. The receptors were gathered from a woman aged 55-69 years with non-small cell lung cancer. Both conserved end residues are part of each CDR3. The order of the fields is CDR3 length, D gene, clone size, J gene, V gene, CDR3 protein, CDR3 DNA. D genes are given only for firm matches. Some rows mark clone size as missing; the rest say once, few, many or name a class of expanded clone.

15 | - | - | TRBJ1-5 | TRBV20-1 | CSARDPGKWNQPQHF | TGCAGTGCCAGAGATCCGGGAAAATGGAATCAGCCCCAGCATTTT
15 | TRBD2 | large | TRBJ2-3 | TRBV30 | CAWSLASGSTDTQYF | TGTGCCTGGAGTTTGGCTAGCGGGAGCACAGATACGCAGTATTTT
17 | TRBD1 | few | TRBJ1-1 | TRBV5-1 | CASSLGGGDPGYLKAFF | TGCGCCAGCAGCTTGGGAGGGGGCGACCCAGGTTATTTGAAGGCTTTCTTT
12 | TRBD1 | few | TRBJ1-1 | TRBV28 | CASSLPGTAAFF | TGTGCCAGCAGTTTACCCGGGACAGCAGCTTTCTTT
12 | TRBD1 | - | TRBJ1-4 | TRBV7-9 | CASKGQHEKLFF | TGTGCCAGCAAGGGACAGCATGAAAAACTGTTTTTT
11 | - | large | TRBJ2-7 | TRBV20-1 | CSAPTRWEQYF | TGCAGTGCCCCAACACGTTGGGAGCAGTACTTC
14 | - | - | TRBJ2-7 | TRBV12-3/TRBV12-4 | CASSPPDRAYEQYF | TGTGCCAGCAGTCCCCCGGACAGAGCCTACGAGCAGTACTTC
13 | - | once | TRBJ2-7 | TRBV5-1 | CASNQAPSYEQYF | TGCGCCAGCAATCAGGCTCCCTCCTACGAGCAGTACTTC
18 | - | - | TRBJ2-3 | TRBV7-8 | CASSSLARAGTPPDTQYF | TGTGCCAGCAGCTCCCTGGCCCGCGCCGGGACTCCACCAGATACGCAGTATTTT
14 | - | - | TRBJ1-2 | TRBV5-6 | CASSLEQDIYGYTF | TGTGCCAGCAGCTTGGAGCAGGACATCTATGGCTACACCTTC
14 | - | few | TRBJ2-7 | TRBV19 | CASSIGQSSYEQYF | TGTGCCAGTAGCATAGGACAGTCCTCCTACGAGCAGTACTTC
15 | - | - | TRBJ1-4 | TRBV28 | CASRSQVPPNEKLFF | TGTGCCAGCAGATCACAGGTACCCCCGAATGAAAAACTGTTTTTT
15 | - | few | TRBJ1-3 | TRBV5-1 | CASSLPTGSGNTIYF | TGCGCCAGCAGCTTGCCCACGGGCTCTGGAAACACCATATATTTT
14 | - | - | TRBJ2-1 | TRBV30 | CAWYKYPNYNEQFF | TGTGCCTGGTACAAGTACCCGAACTACAATGAGCAGTTCTTC
12 | - | medium-sized | TRBJ2-1 | TRBV15 | CATSEVYNEQFF | TGTGCCACCAGCGAGGTTTACAATGAGCAGTTCTTC
15 | - | few | TRBJ1-6 | TRBV6-1 | CASTVSQGYNSPLHF | TGTGCCAGCACAGTATCCCAGGGGTATAATTCACCCCTCCACTTT
15 | TRBD2 | few | TRBJ2-1 | TRBV12-3/TRBV12-4 | CASRRTSGAYNEQFF | TGTGCCAGCAGGCGGACTAGCGGGGCCTACAATGAGCAGTTCTTC
14 | - | few | TRBJ1-2 | TRBV7-8 | CASSLVNREIGYTF | TGTGCCAGCAGCTTAGTGAACAGGGAGATTGGCTACACCTTC
18 | TRBD1 | - | TRBJ1-4 | TRBV27 | CASSLFRTGGGGDEKLFF | TGTGCCAGCAGTTTATTTCGGACAGGGGGCGGGGGGGATGAAAAACTGTTTTTT
18 | - | - | TRBJ2-6 | TRBV24-1 | CATSDPTSTGSGANVLTF | TGTGCCACCAGTGATCCGACCTCCACAGGGTCGGGGGCCAACGTCCTGACTTTC
14 | - | - | TRBJ2-1 | TRBV6-2/TRBV6-3 | CASSSPSSINEQFF | TGTGCCAGCAGCTCCCCGAGTAGTATTAATGAGCAGTTCTTC
13 | TRBD2 | - | TRBJ2-3 | TRBV5-1 | CASSTTSPSPQYF | TGCGCCAGCAGCACGACTAGCCCTTCCCCGCAGTATTTT
14 | TRBD1 | - | TRBJ2-2 | TRBV19 | CASTDRGNTGELFF | TGTGCCAGTACGGACAGGGGGAACACCGGGGAGCTGTTTTTT
14 | - | - | TRBJ2-2 | TRBV10-1 | CASSYRTDTGELFF | TGCGCCAGCAGTTATAGGACAGACACCGGGGAGCTGTTTTTT
11 | - | - | TRBJ2-7 | TRBV10-3 | CAISEQYEQYF | TGTGCCATCAGTGAGCAGTACGAGCAGTACTTC
13 | - | - | TRBJ2-7 | TRBV9 | CASSAQQGYEQYF | TGTGCCAGCAGCGCTCAACAGGGCTACGAGCAGTACTTC
15 | - | - | TRBJ1-2 | TRBV15 | CATSRVGRGVPGYTF | TGTGCCACCAGCAGAGTCGGACGAGGAGTCCCTGGCTACACCTTC
15 | - | - | TRBJ1-4 | TRBV2 | CASSEALRGGEKLFF | TGTGCCAGCAGTGAAGCGCTCCGGGGAGGGGAAAAACTGTTTTTT
15 | TRBD1 | - | TRBJ1-1 | TRBV6-2/TRBV6-3 | CASSQNRGRWTEAFF | TGTGCCAGCAGTCAAAACAGGGGGCGCTGGACTGAAGCTTTCTTT